This section outlines one T cell receptor (beta chain) sequence together with its context. What this receptor recognizes is not known. Per-nucleotide qualities are absent, and no much larger clonotype sits a single base away. The data are from a study of T cell responses to AZD1222 COVID-19 vaccine listed by TCRdb under 2021. Some background on the complete study: TCR sequencing was performed for 230 to 250 trial participants, of whom roughly 200 were given two doses of AZD1222 and around 25 were given two doses of MenACWY control vaccine. Trial participants were enrolled by age into 18-55, 56-69 and 70-plus year subgroups, with roughly 150, 30 and 60 TCR-sequenced participants respectively.

Results and caveats for the whole study, not just this receptor: Participants were mostly white British and included more females than males, and it was suggested by the authors that clonal diversity may have been underestimated. Nearly half of unique spike-specific TCRs reportedly recognized epitopes outside regions mutated in the B.1.351 and B.1.1.7 variants. Because no samples from the day 14 peak response were available, repertoires could be characterized only after the peak T cell response. After two AZD1222 doses, both the breadth and the depth of spike-specific TCRs were significantly higher than at day 0 and than in MenACWY recipients. Conclusions about previously exposed vaccinees are limited, since just 5 or 6 AZD1222 recipients were seropositive for SARS-CoV-2 at baseline. Vaccine-associated CD4 TCRs spanned the whole spike protein, with dominant responses in regions 160-218 and 743-854. The 56-69-year group was small, and its depth increase did not reach significance, likely because of low power.

The time point tag for this specimen amounts to: about 28 days (+/-7) after the second vaccine dose. AZD1222 recipients given second doses at about 4 weeks or at about 12 weeks were pooled, since spike-specific TCR depth and breadth were not found to differ between the two schedules. The vaccinee samples were drawn from two UK trials, COV001 and COV002, one of which was a single-blind randomized controlled phase 2/3 trial testing AZD1222 (ChAdOx1 nCoV-19) in healthy adults. Trial participant PBMC samples were collected at day 0 and day 28 after the second dose for TCRbeta chain sequencing. From the cysteine through the phenylalanine, the CDR3 covers 17 amino acids. The only DNA kept is the CDR3, 51 bases in frame from the first base. From a lookup of the germline V gene, CDR1 and CDR2 are MNHEY and SVGEGT. V lost 2 bases and J lost 10 bases, and the count of bases not matched to a germline gene is 10.

The CDR3 regions of human TCRbeta chains were subjected to immunosequencing. Per the authors' processing: Repertoire TCRs were checked for matches against a reference library of SARS-CoV-2-specific TCRs that had been generated using the MIRA antigen-specificity platform. Breadth meant the fraction of unique TCRs that were SARS-CoV-2-associated, whereas depth meant the fraction of total T cells that were SARS-CoV-2-associated. Each spike-specific TCR was assigned to its reactive spike region and to a CD4 or CD8 class using the MIRA data. Log10-transformed breadth and depth values were compared by one-way ANOVA with Sidak's multiple comparisons tests. TCRdb stores this immuneACCESS table with in-frame sequences only. Part of the clones is absent; in the studies checked, under half of the shortfall reflects unresolved V genes, and no reason is known for the rest. V, J and clone size are those of that table, while D and trimming were read from the DNA. The sample profile shows roughly 120,000 clones; about 93% of them were found once. The ten largest clones capture 5% of the sample.

The source of this sequence is an adult who received the AZD1222 COVID-19 vaccine. The chain is made from TRBV6-2 or TRBV6-3 and TRBJ1-6; 11 of the junction bases match TRBD1. The material sequenced was peripheral blood, taken 28 days after the second AZD1222 dose. The CDR3 protein is CASSYEDRGLSRSPLHF. The bases are TGTGCCAGCAGTTACGAGGACAGGGGGCTGTCTCGATCACCCCTCCACTTT.